This T cell receptor (beta chain) was identified in a study of identical twins. This clonotype was picked up many times. Its antigen remains unknown. Regarding the study as a whole: The study found that models underestimated out-of-frame TCR alpha sharing in monozygotic twins. Findings came from cross-sectional statistics, without long-term follow-up of donors. Twin pairs had excess sharing that was weaker in beta out-of-frame sequences.

TCRdb analysed the 5' RACE reads with MiXCR anew, one entry per CDR3 protein. This table holds fewer than 250,000 distinct CDR3 sequences, roughly a tenth found once. The CDR3 runs to 14 residues. Per germline, CDR1 MGHRA and CDR2 YSYEKL. Between the trimmed V and J ends, which lost 0 bases and 4 bases, there was a span of 9 bases. The sequenced sample consisted of memory (CD45RO+) T cells sorted from blood. The chain recombines TRBV4-1 with TRBJ1-2; D is ambiguous. The clonotype comes from a young woman in good health. The CDR3 DNA reads TGCGCCAGCAGCCAAGAGTCCGCCAGCTATGGCTACACCTTC. Protein: CASSQESASYGYTF.